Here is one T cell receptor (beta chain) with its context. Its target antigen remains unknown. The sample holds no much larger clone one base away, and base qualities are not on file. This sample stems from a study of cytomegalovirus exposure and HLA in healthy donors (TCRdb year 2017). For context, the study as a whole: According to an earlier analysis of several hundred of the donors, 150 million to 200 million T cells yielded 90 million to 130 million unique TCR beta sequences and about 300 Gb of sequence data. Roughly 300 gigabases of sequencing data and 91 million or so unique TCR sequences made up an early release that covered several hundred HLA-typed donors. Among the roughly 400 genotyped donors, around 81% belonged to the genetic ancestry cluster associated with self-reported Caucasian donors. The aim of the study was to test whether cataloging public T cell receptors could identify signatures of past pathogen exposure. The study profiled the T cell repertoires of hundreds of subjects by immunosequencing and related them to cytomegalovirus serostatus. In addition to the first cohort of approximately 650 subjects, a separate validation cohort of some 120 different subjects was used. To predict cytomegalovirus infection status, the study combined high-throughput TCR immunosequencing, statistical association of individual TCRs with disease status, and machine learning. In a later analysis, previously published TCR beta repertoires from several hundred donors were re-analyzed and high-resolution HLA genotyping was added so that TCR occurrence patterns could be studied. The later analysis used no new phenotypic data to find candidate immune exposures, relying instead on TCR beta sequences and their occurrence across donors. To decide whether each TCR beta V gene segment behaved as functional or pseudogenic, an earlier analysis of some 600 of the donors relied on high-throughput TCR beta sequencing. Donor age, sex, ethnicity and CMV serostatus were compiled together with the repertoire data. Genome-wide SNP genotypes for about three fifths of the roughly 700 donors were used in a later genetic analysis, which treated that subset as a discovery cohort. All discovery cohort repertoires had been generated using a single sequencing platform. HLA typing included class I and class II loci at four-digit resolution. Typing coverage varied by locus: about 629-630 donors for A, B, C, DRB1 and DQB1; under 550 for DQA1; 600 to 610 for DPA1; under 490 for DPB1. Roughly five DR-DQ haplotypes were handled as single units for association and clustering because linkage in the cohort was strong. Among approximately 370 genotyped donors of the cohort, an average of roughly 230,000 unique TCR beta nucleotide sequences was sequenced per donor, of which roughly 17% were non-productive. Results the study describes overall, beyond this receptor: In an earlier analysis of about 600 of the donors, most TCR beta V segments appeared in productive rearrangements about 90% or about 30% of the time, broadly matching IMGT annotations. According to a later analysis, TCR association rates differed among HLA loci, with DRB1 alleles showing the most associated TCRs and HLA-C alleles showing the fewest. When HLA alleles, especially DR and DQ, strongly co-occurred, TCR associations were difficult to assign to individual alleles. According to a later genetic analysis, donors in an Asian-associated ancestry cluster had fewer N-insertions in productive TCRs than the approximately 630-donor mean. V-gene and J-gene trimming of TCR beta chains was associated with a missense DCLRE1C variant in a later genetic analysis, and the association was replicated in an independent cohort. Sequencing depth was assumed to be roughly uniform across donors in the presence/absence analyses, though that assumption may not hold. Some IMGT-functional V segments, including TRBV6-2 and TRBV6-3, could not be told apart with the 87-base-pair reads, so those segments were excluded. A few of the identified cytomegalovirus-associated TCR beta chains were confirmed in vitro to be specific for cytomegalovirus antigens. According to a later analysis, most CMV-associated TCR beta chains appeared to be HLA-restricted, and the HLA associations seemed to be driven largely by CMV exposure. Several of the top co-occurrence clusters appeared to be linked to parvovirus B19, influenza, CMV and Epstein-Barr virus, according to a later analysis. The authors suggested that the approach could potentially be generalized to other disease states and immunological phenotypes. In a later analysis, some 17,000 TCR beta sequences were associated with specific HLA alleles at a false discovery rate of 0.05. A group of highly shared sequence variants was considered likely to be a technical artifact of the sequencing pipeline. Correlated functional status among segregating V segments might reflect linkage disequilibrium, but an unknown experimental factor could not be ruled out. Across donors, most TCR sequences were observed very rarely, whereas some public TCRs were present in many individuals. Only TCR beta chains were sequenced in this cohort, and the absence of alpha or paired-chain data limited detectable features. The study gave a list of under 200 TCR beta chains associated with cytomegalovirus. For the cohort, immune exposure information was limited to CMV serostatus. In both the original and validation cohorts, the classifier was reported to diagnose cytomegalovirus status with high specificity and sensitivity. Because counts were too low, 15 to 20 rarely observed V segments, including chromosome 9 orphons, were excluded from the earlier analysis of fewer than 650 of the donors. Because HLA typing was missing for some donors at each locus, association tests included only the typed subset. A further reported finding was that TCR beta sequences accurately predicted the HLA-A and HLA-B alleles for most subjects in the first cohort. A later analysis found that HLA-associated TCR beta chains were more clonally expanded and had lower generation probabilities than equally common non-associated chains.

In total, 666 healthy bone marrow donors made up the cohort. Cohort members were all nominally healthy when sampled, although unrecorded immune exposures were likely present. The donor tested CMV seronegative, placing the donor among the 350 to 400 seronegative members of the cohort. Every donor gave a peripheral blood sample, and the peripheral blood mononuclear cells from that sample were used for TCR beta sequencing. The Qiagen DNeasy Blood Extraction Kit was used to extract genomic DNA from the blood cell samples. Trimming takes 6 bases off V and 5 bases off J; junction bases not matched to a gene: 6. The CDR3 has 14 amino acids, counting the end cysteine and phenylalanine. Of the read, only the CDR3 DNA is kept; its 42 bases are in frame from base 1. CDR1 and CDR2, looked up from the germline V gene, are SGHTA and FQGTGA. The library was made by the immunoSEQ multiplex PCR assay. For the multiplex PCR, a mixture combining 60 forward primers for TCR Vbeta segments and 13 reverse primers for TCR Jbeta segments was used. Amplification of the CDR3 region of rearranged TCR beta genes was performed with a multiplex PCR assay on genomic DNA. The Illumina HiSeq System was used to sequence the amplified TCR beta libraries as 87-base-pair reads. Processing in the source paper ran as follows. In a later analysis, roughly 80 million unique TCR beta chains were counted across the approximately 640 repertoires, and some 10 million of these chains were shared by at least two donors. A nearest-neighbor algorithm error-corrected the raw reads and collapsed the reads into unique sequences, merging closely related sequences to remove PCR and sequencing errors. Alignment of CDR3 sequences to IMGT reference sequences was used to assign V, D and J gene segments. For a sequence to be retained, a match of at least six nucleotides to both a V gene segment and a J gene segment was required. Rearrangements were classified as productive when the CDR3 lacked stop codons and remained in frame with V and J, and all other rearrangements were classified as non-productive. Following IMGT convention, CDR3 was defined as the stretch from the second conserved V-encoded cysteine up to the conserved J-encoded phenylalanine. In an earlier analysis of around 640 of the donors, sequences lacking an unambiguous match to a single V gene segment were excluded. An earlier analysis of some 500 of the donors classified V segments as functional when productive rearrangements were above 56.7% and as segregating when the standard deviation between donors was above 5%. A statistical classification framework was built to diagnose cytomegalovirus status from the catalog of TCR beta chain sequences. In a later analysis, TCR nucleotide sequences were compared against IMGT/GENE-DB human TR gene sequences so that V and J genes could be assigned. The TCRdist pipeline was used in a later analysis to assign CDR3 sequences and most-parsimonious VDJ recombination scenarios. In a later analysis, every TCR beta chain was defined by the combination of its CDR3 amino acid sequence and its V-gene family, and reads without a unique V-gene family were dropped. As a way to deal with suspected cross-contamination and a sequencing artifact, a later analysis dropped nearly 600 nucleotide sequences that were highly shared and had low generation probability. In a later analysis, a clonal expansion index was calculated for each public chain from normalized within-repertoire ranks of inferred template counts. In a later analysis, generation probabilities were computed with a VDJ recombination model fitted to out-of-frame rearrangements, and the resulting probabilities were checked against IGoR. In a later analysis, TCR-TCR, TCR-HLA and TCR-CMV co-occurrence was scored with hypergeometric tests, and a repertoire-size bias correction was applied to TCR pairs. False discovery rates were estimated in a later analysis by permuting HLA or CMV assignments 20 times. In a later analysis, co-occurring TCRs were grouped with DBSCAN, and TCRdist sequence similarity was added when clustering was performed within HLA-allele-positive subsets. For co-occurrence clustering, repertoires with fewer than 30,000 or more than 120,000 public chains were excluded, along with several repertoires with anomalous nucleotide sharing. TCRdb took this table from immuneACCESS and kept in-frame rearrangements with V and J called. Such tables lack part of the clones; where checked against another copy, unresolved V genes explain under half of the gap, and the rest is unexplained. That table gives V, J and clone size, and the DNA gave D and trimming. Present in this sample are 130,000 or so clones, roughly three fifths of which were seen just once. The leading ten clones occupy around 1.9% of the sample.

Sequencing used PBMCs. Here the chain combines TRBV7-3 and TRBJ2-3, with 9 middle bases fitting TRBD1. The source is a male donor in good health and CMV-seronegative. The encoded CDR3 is CASSSGTGIDTQYF. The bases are TGTGCCAGCAGTTCAGGGACAGGGATAGATACGCAGTATTTT.